This TCR beta chain was recorded in a study of CD8+CD57+ T cells in acquired aplastic anemia (dated by TCRdb to the late 2010s). At the level of the whole study: On average, sorted CD4+ and CD8+ cells yielded about 3 ug of extracted DNA, with a range of about 0.18 to 27.4 ug. Healthy donor samples averaged about 9.9 million reads for CD4+ and under 12 million for CD8+ cells. Points the paper makes about the study in general: Although 25 to 30 CD8+ CDR3 sequences were shared by patients and controls, these sequences appeared highly expressed in patients and within the immunodominant clones of patients. No significant difference in CD8+ Simpson's diversity was found between patients and healthy controls (P=0.060).

In the study, sorted CD4+ and CD8+ blood T cells from patients with severe aplastic anemia and from healthy subjects underwent deep sequencing of TCR repertoires. Ficoll-Paque density gradient centrifugation was used to isolate peripheral blood mononuclear cells. CD4+ and CD8+ T cells were sorted by FACS or magnetic beads before DNA extraction. Genomic DNA was used as template for profiling of TCR beta VDJ combinations and CDR3 sequences. TCR repertoire sequencing was run on an Illumina HiSeq 2000. The source study handled its data this way. Repertoires were assessed using TRBV/TRBJ rearrangement plots, CDR3 size and DJ length profiles, and Simpson's diversity index. Whichever DNA sequence was most abundant in the deep sequencing data was defined as the immunodominant clone. CDR3 amino acid sequences were checked for sharing between subjects and were compared against published repertoires and the VDJdb database. Clones were called with MiXCR by TCRdb after fastp trimmed the public reads at Q25, and only in-frame beta chains were retained. Duplicate CDR3 protein sequences are folded into a single record with the most common DNA and genes. Here the V and J calls rest on TCRdb's processing, not on the authors' analysis. Here the sample has 190,000 or so distinct CDR3 sequences; approximately 57% occur a single time. Around 32% of the sample goes to the ten largest clones.

V gives up 1 base and J gives up 3 bases, and the segment between their germline ends measures 16 bases. The germline V gene (reference sequence) provides CDR1 LNHNV and CDR2 YYDKDF. From the cysteine up to the phenylalanine, the CDR3 has a length of 17 residues. Of all the DNA, just the CDR3 is kept, 51 bases in frame from base 1. A remark on this clonotype: Its binding antigen is unknown. Per-base qualities were not stored, and no clone one base away is much larger.

Sequenced: sorted CD4+, CD8+, or CD8+CD57+ T cells (not recorded which) from PBMCs. The rearranged segments are TRBV15 and TRBJ1-5; TRBD1 is a weak D gene call, 6 bases matching. The receptor's source is a human donor in good health. The DNA is TGTGCCACCAGCAGAGGGGCCGACAGGATGGCCAATCAGCCCCAGCATTTT. Translated, this gives CATSRGADRMANQPQHF.